The present entry profiles one TCR beta chain with its context. Antigen unknown. This sample is part of a study of beta chain features in type 1 diabetes. Each donor gave one heparinised blood draw averaging roughly 100 mL. Cell sorting via CD45RO/CCR7/CD25/CD127/CD95/CD27 was performed to obtain CD4+ naive, central memory, regulatory and stem cell-like memory cells. Populations obtained by sorting all exceeded 98% purity. Study-level results: Among all four CD4+ subsets, Type 1 diabetes patients had TCRB CDR3s that were moderately but significantly shorter. Across patients, naive, central memory and Treg TCRB repertoires exhibited apparently greater similarity than was observed across healthy donors.

CDR1 SGHRS and CDR2 YFSETQ come from the germline V gene. CDR3 size: 15 residues. V shed 5 bases, J shed 5 bases, and the junction held 8 bases outside the gene matches. The entirety of the isolated RNA underwent reverse transcription, so expressed TCRB transcripts were sequenced. Repertoires were generated with immunoSEQ multiplex PCR, while TCRdb's copy carries only in-frame clones and drops some. The data show some 360,000 clones, around 10% seen once. The sequence was obtained from a man younger than 40 with type 1 diabetes. The chain carries TRBV5-1 and TRBJ2-1; 9 bases map to TRBD2. The source material was central memory CD4+ T cells from blood. The CDR3 loop is CASSSPGTSNNEQFF. CDR3 nucleotides: TGCGCCAGCAGTTCGCCCGGGACTAGCAACAATGAGCAGTTCTTC.